These 22 T cell receptor beta chains came from one sample sequenced in a study of blood T cell repertoires in COVID-19. Sequencing was performed with immunoSEQ multiplex PCR; in TCRdb, only in-frame clones are kept and a portion is missing. The data contain 90,000 or so clones, about nine tenths of them singletons. Sequencing was performed on peripheral blood. Source of these receptors: a man aged 55 to 69 with acute or convalescent COVID-19.

In the case of this clone: Other nucleotide sequences in the sample specify the same CDR3. The rearrangement links TRBV9 to TRBJ2-2; 11 bases fit TRBD2. Germline-derived CDR1 and CDR2 are SGDLS and YYNGEE. The CDR3 covers 17 residues. V shed 1 base, J shed 3 bases, and the junction held 5 bases outside the gene matches. The CDR3 here is CASSVIAGGPDTGELFF. In DNA, the CDR3 is TGTGCCAGCAGCGTAATAGCGGGGGGGCCAGACACCGGGGAGCTGTTTTTT.

CDR3 nucleotide sequence: TGTGCCAGCAGCCAAGATCCGGGGATGGGGACCCAGTACTTC. The encoded protein is CASSQDPGMGTQYF. The chain combines TRBV3-1 (or the pseudogene TRBV3-2) with TRBJ2-5, with D possibly matching TRBD2 (5 bases). The length of the CDR3 is 14 residues. The germline V and J ends were trimmed by 0 bases and 7 bases, with 12 bases remaining between them. Germline V gives CDR1 LGHDT, CDR2 YNNKEL (reference sequence).

The chain carries TRBV7-8 and TRBJ1-2; 8 nucleotides match TRBD1. The germline V gene has CDR1 SGHVS and CDR2 FQNEAQ. This CDR3 region has 16 residues. The V gene end was trimmed by 1 base and the J gene end by 6 bases; junction bases not matched to a gene: 10. CDR3 amino acids: CASSLDFTGTGDGYTF. The CDR3 DNA reads as TGTGCCAGCAGCTTAGACTTCACCGGGACAGGCGATGGCTACACCTTC. Full variable domain (rest looked up from reference TRBV7-8 and TRBJ1-2): GAGVSQSPRYKVAKRGQDVALRCDPISGHVSLFWYQQALGQGPEFLTYFQNEAQLDKSGLPSDRFFAERPEGSVSTLKIQRTQQEDSAVYLCASSLDFTGTGDGYTFGSGTRLTVV.

This CDR3 is CASSHREDQPQHF. The DNA for the CDR3 is TGTGCCAGCAGCCATAGGGAGGATCAGCCCCAGCATTTT. The V gene is TRBV3-1 (or the pseudogene TRBV3-2), the J gene TRBJ1-5, with no clear D. Germline-derived CDR1 and CDR2 are LGHDT and YNNKEL (reference sequence). The V gene lost 3 bases and the J gene lost 5 bases, with 8 bases spanning the gap. The CDR3 runs to 13 residues.

The V gene is TRBV7-2, the J gene TRBJ2-1; 9 bases align to TRBD2. The CDR3 has 15 residues. Germline V lookup: CDR1 SGHTA, CDR2 FQGNSA. J gave up 2 bases and V 4 bases, and 3 bases lay outside the gene matches. The CDR3, as DNA: TGTGCCAGCAGCTCTAGCGGGACCACCTACAATGAGCAGTTCTTC. Its translation is CASSSSGTTYNEQFF.

The V call is TRBV5-1, the J call TRBJ2-1; a possible D gene is TRBD2 (5 bases). CDR3 length: 13 residues. The germline V gene encodes CDR1 SGHRS and CDR2 YFSETQ. V lost 4 bases to trimming and J lost 5 bases, with 10 bases between them. The CDR3 DNA sequence: TGCGCCAGCAGCCTGGCGGGTAACAATGAGCAGTTCTTC. Protein sequence: CASSLAGNNEQFF.

V gene TRBV11-3 combines with J gene TRBJ2-2; TRBD2 matches 8 bases. The CDR3 consists of 14 residues. Germline trimming cut 4 bases from V and 6 bases from J; bases unmatched to any gene: 4. Germline loops: CDR1 SGHNT, CDR2 YENEEA. CDR3 region: CASSSREGPGELFF. In nucleotides, the CDR3 is TGTGCCAGCAGCTCCCGGGAGGGCCCCGGGGAGCTGTTTTTT.

The rearrangement links TRBV5-8 to TRBJ2-7; D perhaps matches TRBD1 (6 bases). The CDR3 consists of 17 residues. The germline gives CDR1 SGHTS, CDR2 YDEGEE. V dropped 0 bases and J dropped 0 bases, with 16 bases sitting between them. The DNA for the CDR3 is TGTGCCAGCAGCTTGGCGAGGGGGACGGCGAACTCCTACGAGCAGTACTTC. It is translated as CASSLARGTANSYEQYF.

The chain combines TRBV10-3 with TRBJ1-5; TRBD1 agrees at 10 bases. V shed 6 bases and J 5 bases; nucleotides not matched to a gene: 1. The germline gives CDR1 ENHRY, CDR2 SYGVKD. The CDR3 consists of 13 residues. CDR3 DNA sequence: TGTGCCATCAGGACAGGGGGCGATCAGCCCCAGCATTTT. The encoded protein is CAIRTGGDQPQHF.

The V and J genes are TRBV20-1 and TRBJ2-3; D unclear. CDR3 size: 11 residues. Trimming shortened V by 0 bases and J by 9 bases, and 7 bases separated the two germline ends. The V gene's germline CDR1 is DFQATT and CDR2 SNEGSKA (reference sequence). CDR3 sequence: CSARDGPTQYF. The CDR3 DNA follows: TGCAGTGCTAGAGATGGGCCAACGCAGTATTTT.

This chain uses TRBV6-5 with TRBJ1-5; possibly TRBD1 for D (5 bases). Germline V gene sequence: CDR1 MNHEY, CDR2 SVGAGI. Deletions cut 5 bases from V and 1 base from J, with 9 bases between. There are 14 residues in the CDR3. This chain's CDR3 is CASSIGGSNQPQHF. The CDR3 DNA reads TGTGCCAGCAGTATCGGGGGAAGCAATCAGCCCCAGCATTTT.

The chain employs TRBV12-3 or TRBV12-4 and TRBJ2-7; D remains ambiguous. CDR3 length: 11 residues. V gave up 3 bases and J gave up 7 bases, with 7 bases separating them. The CDR3 sequence: CASSFAREQYF. As DNA, the CDR3 is TGTGCCAGCAGTTTCGCCCGGGAGCAGTACTTC.

This clone turned up a few times. The chain uses TRBV12-3 or TRBV12-4 and TRBJ1-6; D may be TRBD1 (5 bases). The CDR3 totals 13 residues. The V gene lost 7 bases and the J gene lost 9 bases, with 13 bases spanning the gap. The CDR3 DNA sequence: TGTGCCAGCAAGCAGGACAACCCTTCACCCCTCCACTTT. Amino acids: CASKQDNPSPLHF.

The chain combines TRBV5-1 with TRBJ1-4; TRBD1 might be the D (5 bases). With 0 bases removed from V and 8 bases from J, the gap between germline ends came to 14 bases. CDR3 size: 15 residues. CDR1 and CDR2 (germline): SGHRS, YFSETQ. The DNA for the CDR3 is TGCGCCAGCAGCTTGGAGGGGATATCCCGGGAAAAACTGTTTTTT. Its translation: CASSLEGISREKLFF.

This chain joins TRBV27 and TRBJ2-7, with 12 bases matching TRBD1. The CDR3 is 14 amino acids. V trimming: 4 bases; J trimming: 2 bases; junction bases outside the gene matches: 0. CDR1 and CDR2 from the germline V gene are MNHEY and SMNVEV (reference sequence). The CDR3 reads CASSWDRGPYEQYF. The CDR3 nucleotides read TGTGCCAGCAGTTGGGACAGGGGGCCCTACGAGCAGTACTTC.

The genes are TRBV21-1 and TRBJ2-7; TRBD1, the table's D call, lacks a check against the DNA. TRBV21-1 is flagged as a pseudogene. The CDR3 contains 17 residues. The DNA of the CDR3 is TGTGCCAGCAGCAAATTAATGCCAGGACAAAAAGGCTACGAGCAGTACTTC. This translates into CASSKLMPGQKGYEQYF.

The gene calls are TRBV7-9 and TRBJ2-7; a weak D match, TRBD2 (6 bases). V lost 5 bases, J lost 7 bases, and 12 bases lay in between. This CDR3 spans 12 amino acids. The germline gives CDR1 SEHNR, CDR2 FQNEAQ (reference sequence). The CDR3 coding sequence is TGTGCCAGCAGCCCCCGACTAGGGGAGCAGTACTTC. This encodes CASSPRLGEQYF.

This chain connects TRBV5-1 to TRBJ1-6, with 7 bases that match TRBD1. CDR1 and CDR2 from the germline V gene are SGHRS and YFSETQ. Trimming removed 5 bases from V and 9 bases from J; junction bases left unmatched: 8. The CDR3 is 14 residues long. This CDR3 reads CASSSGQESSPLHF. DNA of the CDR3: TGCGCCAGCAGTAGTGGACAGGAGAGTTCACCCCTCCACTTT.

V gene TRBV5-6 combines with J gene TRBJ1-2; D might be TRBD1 (6 bases). Germline V gene data show CDR1 as SGHDT and CDR2 as YYEEEE. The CDR3 is 15 residues long. V was clipped by 0 bases and J by 6 bases, with 15 bases between them. The CDR3 DNA reads as TGTGCCAGCAGCTTGGTGCAGCTCCGGGACAATGGCTACACCTTC. It specifies CASSLVQLRDNGYTF.

V is TRBV6-5 and J is TRBJ2-7, with a tentative D call TRBD1 (6 bases). CDR3 length: 15 residues. The V end was cut by 6 bases, the J end by 4 bases, with 19 bases between. Germline CDR1 reads MNHEY; CDR2 reads SVGAGI. CDR3 sequence (DNA): TGTGCCAGCAGCCATCATGGACAGAGTAGATACGAGCAGTACTTC. Translation gives CASSHHGQSRYEQYF.

V is TRBV19 and J is TRBJ1-4; possible D gene TRBD1, 5 bases. The CDR3 covers 15 residues. Trimming removed 6 bases at V and 4 bases at J, with 15 bases between. Germline CDR1 is LNHDA and CDR2 is SQIVND (reference sequence). The CDR3 loop reads CASRWQEGLNEKLFF. The DNA of the CDR3 is TGTGCCAGTAGGTGGCAGGAGGGGCTTAATGAAAAACTGTTTTTT. The full variable domain, with the rest looked up from reference TRBV19 and TRBJ1-4, is DGGITQSPKYLFRKEGQNVTLSCEQNLNHDAMYWYRQDPGQGLRLIYYSQIVNDFQKGDIAEGYSVSREKKESFPLTVTSAQKNPTAFYLCASRWQEGLNEKLFFGSGTQLSVL.

The table lists this clone with a count of one. The chain carries TRBV11-2 and TRBJ2-7, with a possible D match to TRBD1 (6 bases). V lost 5 bases, J lost 7 bases, and 15 bases lay in between. The CDR3 is 13 amino acids. CDR1 is SGHAT, CDR2 FQNNGV, per germline. CDR3 sequence reads: CASSEARGREQYF. CDR3 nucleotide sequence: TGTGCCAGCAGCGAAGCCAGGGGCAGGGAGCAGTACTTC.